The clone carrying this T cell receptor beta chain was found a few times. The sample originates from a study of blood T cells in healthy people across ages. PCR was performed a second time for roughly 7 to 11 cycles using a sample-barcoded 5' primer and a J-beta primer mix. Using its own MiXCR run on the 5' RACE reads, TCRdb lists one record per CDR3 protein. The sample shows about a million distinct CDR3 sequences, roughly 52% of them seen only once. This TCR was sampled from a man aged 30 to 39 in good health. Sequencing used blood.

This CDR3 is CASSVGNRRETQYF. The CDR3 coding sequence is TGTGCCAGCAGCGTAGGAAATAGGAGAGAGACCCAGTACTTC. V usage is TRBV9 and J usage is TRBJ2-5, with no clear D. V was pared by 0 bases and J by 4 bases, with 10 bases between. The CDR3 is 14 amino acids. CDR1 and CDR2 (germline): SGDLS, YYNGEE. Combining the CDR3 with reference TRBV9 and TRBJ2-5 gives the whole variable domain DSGVTQTPKHLITATGQRVTLRCSPRSGDLSVYWYQQSLDQGLQFLIQYYNGEERAKGNILERFSAQQFPDLHSELNLSSLELGDSALYFCASSVGNRRETQYFGPGTRLLVL.